What follows is one T cell receptor beta chain and its context. This entry is derived from a study of blood T cell repertoires in COVID-19. Study as a whole: From the United States, Italy and Spain came samples of acute and convalescent COVID-19. The cDNA or gDNA used as material had been derived from T cells, B-cell-depleted T cells, or PBMCs.

Germline V gene data show CDR1 as SGHNT and CDR2 as YYREEE (reference sequence). Trimming took 4 bases from V and 6 from J, leaving 16 bases between them. The CDR3 spans 15 residues. Here immunoSEQ multiplex PCR was the method, and the copy in TCRdb shows in-frame clones only, minus some. The data contain fewer than 450,000 clones, about 90% of them singletons. Self-reported history from a screening survey and questionnaire set each donor's cohort. Sequencing was performed on PBMCs or T cells enriched from blood (not recorded which). The sequence derives from a man younger than 35 who had recovered from COVID-19. The chain joins TRBV5-4 to TRBJ1-4; D gene ambiguous. In nucleotides, the CDR3 is TGTGCCAGCAGCGGCAATCATGGTGGAGATGAAAAACTGTTTTTT. Translation gives CASSGNHGGDEKLFF.